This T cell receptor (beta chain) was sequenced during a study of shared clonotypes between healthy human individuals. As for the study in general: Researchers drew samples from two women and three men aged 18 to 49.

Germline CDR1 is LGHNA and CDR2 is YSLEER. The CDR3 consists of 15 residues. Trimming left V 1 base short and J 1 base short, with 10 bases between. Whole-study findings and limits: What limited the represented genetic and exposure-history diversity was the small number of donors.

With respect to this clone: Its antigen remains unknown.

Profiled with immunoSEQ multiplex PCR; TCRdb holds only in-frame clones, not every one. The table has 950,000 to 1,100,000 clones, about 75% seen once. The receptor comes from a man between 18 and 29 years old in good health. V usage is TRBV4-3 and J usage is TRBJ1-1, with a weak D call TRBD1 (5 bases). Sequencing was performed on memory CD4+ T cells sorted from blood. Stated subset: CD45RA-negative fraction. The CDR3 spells CASSQGSGRNTEAFF. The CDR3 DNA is TGCGCCAGCAGCCAAGGGTCGGGACGGAACACTGAAGCTTTCTTT.